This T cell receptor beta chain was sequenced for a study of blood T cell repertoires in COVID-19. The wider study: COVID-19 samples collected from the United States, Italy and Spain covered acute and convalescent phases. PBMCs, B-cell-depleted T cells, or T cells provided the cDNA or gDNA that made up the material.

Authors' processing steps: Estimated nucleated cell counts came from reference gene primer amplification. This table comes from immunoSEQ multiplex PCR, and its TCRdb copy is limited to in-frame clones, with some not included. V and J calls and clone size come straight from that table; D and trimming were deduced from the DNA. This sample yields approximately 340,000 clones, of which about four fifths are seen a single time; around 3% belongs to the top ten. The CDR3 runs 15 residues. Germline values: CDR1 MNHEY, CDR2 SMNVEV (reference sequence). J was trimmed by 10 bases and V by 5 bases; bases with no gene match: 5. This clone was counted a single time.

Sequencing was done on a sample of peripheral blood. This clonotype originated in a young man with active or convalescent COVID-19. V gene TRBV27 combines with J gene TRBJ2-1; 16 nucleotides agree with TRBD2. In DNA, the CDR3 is TGTGCCAGCAGTCCGGGACTAGCGGGAGGGCTCGAGCAGTTCTTC. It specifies CASSPGLAGGLEQFF.